This T cell receptor (beta chain) was identified during a study of beta chain features in type 1 diabetes. For the study at large: Investigators examined some 100,000,000 sorted cells across all samples.

The study, taken as a whole, reports: Sequencing used cDNA, and cells with high TCR expression could therefore be over-represented. Patients with type 1 diabetes showed fewer VDJ junction insertions and more deletions.

cDNA synthesis used the whole RNA isolate, giving expressed TCRB sequences. Repertoires were generated with immunoSEQ multiplex PCR, while TCRdb's copy carries only in-frame clones and drops some. This sample has over 500,000 clones, with less than 20% found just once. With 1 base clipped from V and 1 base from J, the junction kept 6 bases outside the gene matches. The length of the CDR3 is 15 residues. CDR1 and CDR2 (germline): GTSNPN, SVGIG (reference sequence). Comments on this clone: Its specificity is not known.

Purity of each sorted population was above 95%. The origin of this receptor is a man aged 18 to 29 in good health. The sequenced sample consisted of naive CD4+ T cells from blood. The chain joins TRBV30 to TRBJ2-7, with 8 bases that match TRBD1. CDR3 amino acids: CAWSGRTGFSYEQYF. The CDR3 DNA is TGTGCCTGGAGTGGTAGGACAGGGTTTTCCTACGAGCAGTACTTC.